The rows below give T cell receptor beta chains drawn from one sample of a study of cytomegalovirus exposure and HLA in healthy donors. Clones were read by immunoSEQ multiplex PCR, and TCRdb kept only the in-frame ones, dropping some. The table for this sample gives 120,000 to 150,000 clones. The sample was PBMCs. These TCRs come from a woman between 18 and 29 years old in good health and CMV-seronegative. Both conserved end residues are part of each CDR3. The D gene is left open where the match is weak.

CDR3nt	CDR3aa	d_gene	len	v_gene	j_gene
TGTGCCAGCAGTGACTCGAGGCAGGGGGCGAACTATGGCTACACCTTC	CASSDSRQGANYGYTF	TRBD1	16	TRBV6-4	TRBJ1-2
TGTGCCAGTAGTCCTGTAAGAGGACAGGTCCCCAATCAGCCCCAGCATTTT	CASSPVRGQVPNQPQHF	TRBD1	17	TRBV19	TRBJ1-5
TGTGCCAGCAGCCACGGGGGGCCAATAAGGGACACCGGGGAGCTGTTTTTT	CASSHGGPIRDTGELFF	-	17	TRBV11-2	TRBJ2-2
TGTGCCAGTAGGGACGCCGGGGTCACAGATACGCAGTATTTT	CASRDAGVTDTQYF	-	14	TRBV19	TRBJ2-3
TGCAGCGTTGAGGGCCCGACCGGGGACAGCTCCTACGAGCAGTACTTC	CSVEGPTGDSSYEQYF	TRBD1	16	TRBV29-1	TRBJ2-7
TGTGCCACCAGCAGCTATGTAAGCAGGGCAGGGGAGACCCAGTACTTC	CATSSYVSRAGETQYF	-	16	TRBV15	TRBJ2-5
TGTGCCAGCAGCAAAAAGCGGGAGGGTCCATTATTCCAAGAGACCCAGTACTTC	CASSKKREGPLFQETQYF	TRBD2	18	TRBV5-4	TRBJ2-5
TGTGCCAGCTCATCACTGACTAGCGGAACAAAAGAGACCCAGTACTTC	CASSSLTSGTKETQYF	TRBD2	16	TRBV18	TRBJ2-5
TGTGCCAGCAGTGAGCTAGCGGGAGAACTTTCGCCCCAGTTCTTC	CASSELAGELSPQFF	TRBD2	15	TRBV25-1	TRBJ2-1
TGTGCCAGCACCAGCGGAGACGAAGCCAAAAACATTCAGTACTTC	CASTSGDEAKNIQYF	-	15	TRBV6-6	TRBJ2-4
TGTGCCAGCAGTCCTGGGGGCGGATCCTACAATGAGCAGTTCTTC	CASSPGGGSYNEQFF	-	15	TRBV6-5	TRBJ2-1
TGTGCCAGCAGCGGCCATGGACAATCCTACGAGCAGTACTTC	CASSGHGQSYEQYF	-	14	TRBV5-8	TRBJ2-7
TGTGCCAGCTCACCAGAATCCGAGTCCTATGGCTACACCTTC	CASSPESESYGYTF	-	14	TRBV18	TRBJ1-2
TGTGCCAGCAGCCAAGGAGGGTATGGCTACACCTTC	CASSQGGYGYTF	-	12	TRBV14	TRBJ1-2
TGTGCCAGCAGCGGCCCGGGACTAGCGGGAGTCGGATGGGGCACAGATACGCAGTATTTT	CASSGPGLAGVGWGTDTQYF	TRBD2	20	TRBV13	TRBJ2-3
TGTGCCAGCTCACCATGGGTCGCAGGGAGGGCTGAAGCTTTCTTT	CASSPWVAGRAEAFF	-	15	TRBV18	TRBJ1-1
TGTGCCAGCAGCGTAGCATACGGGAGATACGAGCAGTACTTC	CASSVAYGRYEQYF	-	14	TRBV9	TRBJ2-7
TGCGCCAGCAGCTTGGCGGCAGGGTTAGAAGCTTTCTTT	CASSLAAGLEAFF	-	13	TRBV5-1	TRBJ1-1
TGTGCCAGCAGTTACTCGTTATTCCCGCGAGCGACCCAGTACTTC	CASSYSLFPRATQYF	-	15	TRBV6-5	TRBJ2-5
TGTGCCAGCAGTGTAGGACTAGCGGGAGAGAGTGAGCAGTTCTTC	CASSVGLAGESEQFF	TRBD2	15	TRBV2	TRBJ2-1
TGTGCCAGCAGCGCACAGGGCGGTCAGCCCCAGCATTTT	CASSAQGGQPQHF	-	13	TRBV7-6	TRBJ1-5
TGTGCCAGCAGTTTATTCGGACTAGCGGGAAGGTCTTCTGTGTCCTACAATGAGCAGTTCTTC	CASSLFGLAGRSSVSYNEQFF	TRBD2	21	TRBV14	TRBJ2-1
TGTGCCAGCAGCTTGGTGGCAGGGGCGGATGAGCAGTTCTTC	CASSLVAGADEQFF	-	14	TRBV5-4	TRBJ2-1
TGTGCCAGCAGTTACGGGACACCCACCTCGAGTCAGCCCCAGCATTTT	CASSYGTPTSSQPQHF	-	16	TRBV6-5	TRBJ1-5
TGTGCCAGCACCCCGGGGACTAGCGGGATTTACAATGAGCAGTTCTTC	CASTPGTSGIYNEQFF	TRBD2	16	TRBV9	TRBJ2-1
TGTGCCAGTAGTATAGCCCAGGGGAACACTGAAGCTTTCTTT	CASSIAQGNTEAFF	-	14	TRBV19	TRBJ1-1
TGTGCCAGCTCAGCCGACACGGGGTCCGAACCCCAGCATTTT	CASSADTGSEPQHF	-	14	TRBV18	TRBJ1-5
TGTGCCAGTAGTATAAGCGGCACAGATACGCAGTATTTT	CASSISGTDTQYF	-	13	TRBV19	TRBJ2-3
TGTGCCAGCAGTCCCCTGGGGGCAGCCTTGAACACTGAAGCTTTCTTT	CASSPLGAALNTEAFF	-	16	TRBV28	TRBJ1-1
TGTGCCAGCAGCTCGGGACAGTACCAAGAGACCCAGTACTTC	CASSSGQYQETQYF	TRBD1	14	TRBV5-5	TRBJ2-5
TGTGCCAGCAGCCTACCACTAGCGGTGTCATACAATGAGCAGTTCTTC	CASSLPLAVSYNEQFF	TRBD2	16	TRBV11-2	TRBJ2-1
TGCGCCAGCAGAAGGGACAGGGTAGGCTATGGCTACACCTTC	CASRRDRVGYGYTF	TRBD1	14	TRBV10-1	TRBJ1-2
TGTGCCAGCTCCCCCGCGGGGTGGGACAGATCCTACGAGCAGTACTTC	CASSPAGWDRSYEQYF	-	16	TRBV18	TRBJ2-7
TGTGCCAGCAGCTTAGTCCAGGGGAGCTCCTACGAGCAGTACTTC	CASSLVQGSSYEQYF	-	15	TRBV7-2	TRBJ2-7
TGCGCCAGCAGCTCCTATAGCGGCGGGGAGCTTTACAATGAGCAGTTCTTC	CASSSYSGGELYNEQFF	-	17	TRBV5-1	TRBJ2-1
TGCGCCAGCAGCTCCGTAGCGGGAGCCCACCAAGAGACCCAGTACTTC	CASSSVAGAHQETQYF	TRBD2	16	TRBV5-1	TRBJ2-5
TGTGCCAGCACCGACGGGGGGGGGACTAGCAGAACGACAGATACGCAGTATTTT	CASTDGGGTSRTTDTQYF	TRBD2	18	TRBV9	TRBJ2-3
TGTGCCAGCAGTTGGGGAACAGGGAGCTCTGGAAACACCATATATTTT	CASSWGTGSSGNTIYF	-	16	TRBV28	TRBJ1-3
TGCGCCAGCAGCCGGACTAGCGGGAGATCATACAATGAGCAGTTCTTC	CASSRTSGRSYNEQFF	TRBD2	16	TRBV5-1	TRBJ2-1
TGCGCCAGCAGCTTGGACAGTATTAGCAATCAGCCCCAGCATTTT	CASSLDSISNQPQHF	-	15	TRBV5-1	TRBJ1-5
TGTGCCTGGAGTGTCCCCAGGGGATATGGCAATCAGCCCCAGCATTTT	CAWSVPRGYGNQPQHF	-	16	TRBV30	TRBJ1-5
TGCGCCAGCAGCCCTCAGGAGGGGTGGTCCTACGAGCAGTACTTC	CASSPQEGWSYEQYF	-	15	TRBV5-1	TRBJ2-7
TGTGCCAGCAGCTCGCCCGGAGTGGGTACGCAGTATTTT	CASSSPGVGTQYF	-	13	TRBV11-3	TRBJ2-3
TGTGCCAGCAGTTTACGCCACTCCCCTGGGGAGCTGTTTTTT	CASSLRHSPGELFF	-	14	TRBV27	TRBJ2-2
TGCGCCAGCAGCTTGGACAGGGATGACTTC	CASSLDRDDF	-	10	TRBV5-1	TRBJ2-5
TGTGCCAGTAGTCATCGACTAGCGGGATTTAGGACGTACACCGGGGAGCTGTTTTTT	CASSHRLAGFRTYTGELFF	TRBD2	19	TRBV19	TRBJ2-2
TGTGCCAGCAGTTTACTCAGGACCTACGAGCAGTACTTC	CASSLLRTYEQYF	-	13	TRBV28	TRBJ2-7
TGTGCCAGCTCACCACCCAATAGCGGGAGGAGCAATGAGCAGTTCTTC	CASSPPNSGRSNEQFF	TRBD2	16	TRBV18	TRBJ2-1
TGTGCCAGCAGTGAATTGGGTAGGGCAGGGATCTCCTACGAGCAGTACTTC	CASSELGRAGISYEQYF	-	17	TRBV2	TRBJ2-7
TGCGCCAGCAGCCAAGTTCAGGGTTACAATGAGCAGTTCTTC	CASSQVQGYNEQFF	-	14	TRBV4-3	TRBJ2-1
TGTGCCAGCAGCTTGGGACAGGGCCCCAGGGCCCAGCATTTT	CASSLGQGPRAQHF	TRBD1	14	TRBV5-5	TRBJ1-5
TGCGCCAGCCACCCCGGGACAGCCAAAAGGAACATTCAGTACTTC	CASHPGTAKRNIQYF	TRBD1	15	TRBV5-1	TRBJ2-4
TGTGCCAGCAGCCCCGGTATGGGGGCGGGTGAGCAGTTCTTC	CASSPGMGAGEQFF	-	14	TRBV6-5	TRBJ2-1
TGCAGCGTTTCGGGACTGCGTGGTGAAAAACTGTTTTTT	CSVSGLRGEKLFF	-	13	TRBV29-1	TRBJ1-4
TGTGCCAGCAGTATCAACAGGGCTAACTATGGCTACACCTTC	CASSINRANYGYTF	-	14	TRBV28	TRBJ1-2
TGTGCCACCAGCAGAGGTCACGACAGGAACCTACGAGCGCAGTACTTC	CATSRGHDRNLRAQYF	-	16	TRBV15	TRBJ2-7
TGTGCCAGCGGTAAGCGGGAGGGGGCCGGGGAGCTGTTTTTT	CASGKREGAGELFF	TRBD2	14	TRBV6-1	TRBJ2-2
TGTGCCAGCAGTGACTCGGGAGAAAATACGCAGTATTTT	CASSDSGENTQYF	-	13	TRBV6-4	TRBJ2-3
TGTGCCAGCAGCCTAGGGGGCTGGGGAGAGACCCAGTACTTC	CASSLGGWGETQYF	TRBD1	14	TRBV7-8	TRBJ2-5